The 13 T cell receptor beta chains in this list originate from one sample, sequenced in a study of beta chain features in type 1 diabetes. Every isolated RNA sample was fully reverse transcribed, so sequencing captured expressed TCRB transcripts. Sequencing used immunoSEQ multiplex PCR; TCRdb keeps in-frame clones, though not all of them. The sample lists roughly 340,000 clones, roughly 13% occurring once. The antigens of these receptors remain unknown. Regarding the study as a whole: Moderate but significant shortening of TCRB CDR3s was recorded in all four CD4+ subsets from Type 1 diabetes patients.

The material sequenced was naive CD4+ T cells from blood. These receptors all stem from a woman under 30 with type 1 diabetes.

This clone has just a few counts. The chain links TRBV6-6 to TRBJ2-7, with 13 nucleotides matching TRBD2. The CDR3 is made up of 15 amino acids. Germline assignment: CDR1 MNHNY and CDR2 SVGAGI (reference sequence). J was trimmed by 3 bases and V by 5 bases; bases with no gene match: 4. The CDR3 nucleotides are TGTGCCAGCAGTGACGGACTAGCGGGGGTCTACGAGCAGTACGTC. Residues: CASSDGLAGVYEQYV.

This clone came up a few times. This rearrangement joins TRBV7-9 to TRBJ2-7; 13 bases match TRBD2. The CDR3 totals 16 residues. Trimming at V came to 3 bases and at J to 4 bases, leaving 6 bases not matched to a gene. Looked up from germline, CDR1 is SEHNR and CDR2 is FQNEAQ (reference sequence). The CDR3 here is CASSFRGGLAGYEQYV. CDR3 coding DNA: TGTGCCAGCAGCTTCAGGGGGGGACTAGCGGGATACGAGCAGTACGTC.

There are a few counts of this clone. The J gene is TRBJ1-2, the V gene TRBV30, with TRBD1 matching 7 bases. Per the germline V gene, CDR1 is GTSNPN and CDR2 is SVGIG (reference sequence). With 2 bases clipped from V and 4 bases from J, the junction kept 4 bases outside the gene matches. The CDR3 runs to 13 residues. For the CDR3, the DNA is TGTGCCTGGAGTACAGGGGATGGCTATGGCTACACCTTC. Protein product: CAWSTGDGYGYTF.

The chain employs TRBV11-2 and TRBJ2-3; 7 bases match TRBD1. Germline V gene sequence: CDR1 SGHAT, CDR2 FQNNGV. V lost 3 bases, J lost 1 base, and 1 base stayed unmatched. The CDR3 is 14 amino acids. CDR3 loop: CASSFDRGTDTQYF. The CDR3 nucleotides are TGTGCCAGCAGCTTCGACAGGGGCACAGATACGCAGTATTTT.

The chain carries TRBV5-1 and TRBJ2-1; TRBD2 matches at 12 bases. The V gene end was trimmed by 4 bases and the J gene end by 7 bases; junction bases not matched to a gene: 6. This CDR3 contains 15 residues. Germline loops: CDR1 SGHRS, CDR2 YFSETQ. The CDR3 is CASSPSGRALNEQFF. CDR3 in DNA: TGCGCCAGCAGCCCTAGCGGGAGGGCCTTGAATGAGCAGTTCTTC.

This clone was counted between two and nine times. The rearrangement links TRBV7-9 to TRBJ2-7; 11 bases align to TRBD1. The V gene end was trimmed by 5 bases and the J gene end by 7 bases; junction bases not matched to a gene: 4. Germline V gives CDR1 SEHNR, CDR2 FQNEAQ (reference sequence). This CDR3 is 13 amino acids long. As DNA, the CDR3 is TGTGCCAGCAGCAGGGGACAGGGGGGAGAGCAGTACGTC. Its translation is CASSRGQGGEQYV.

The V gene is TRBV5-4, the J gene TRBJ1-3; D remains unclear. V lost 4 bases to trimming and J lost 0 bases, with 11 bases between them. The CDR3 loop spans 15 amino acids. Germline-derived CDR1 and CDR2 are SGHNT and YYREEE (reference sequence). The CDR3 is CASSRDGSSGNTIYF. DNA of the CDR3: TGTGCCAGCAGCCGGGATGGGAGCTCTGGAAACACCATATATTTT.

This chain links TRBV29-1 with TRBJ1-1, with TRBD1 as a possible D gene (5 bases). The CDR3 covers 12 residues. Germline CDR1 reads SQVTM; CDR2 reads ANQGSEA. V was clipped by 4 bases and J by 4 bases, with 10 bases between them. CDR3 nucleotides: TGCAGCGTTGGGAGGGGCAGCACTGAAGCTTTCTTT. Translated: CSVGRGSTEAFF.

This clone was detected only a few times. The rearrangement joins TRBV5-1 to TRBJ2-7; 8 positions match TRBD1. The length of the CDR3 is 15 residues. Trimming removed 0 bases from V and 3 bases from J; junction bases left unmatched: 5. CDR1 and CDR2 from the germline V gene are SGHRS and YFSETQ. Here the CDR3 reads CASSLVGQVYYEQYF. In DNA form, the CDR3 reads TGCGCCAGCAGCTTGGTGGGACAGGTTTACTACGAGCAGTACTTC. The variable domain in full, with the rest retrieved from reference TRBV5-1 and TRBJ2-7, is KAGVTQTPRYLIKTRGQQVTLSCSPISGHRSVSWYQQTPGQGLQFLFEYFSETQRNKGNFPGRFSGRQFSNSRSEMNVSTLELGDSALYLCASSLVGQVYYEQYFGPGTRLTVT.

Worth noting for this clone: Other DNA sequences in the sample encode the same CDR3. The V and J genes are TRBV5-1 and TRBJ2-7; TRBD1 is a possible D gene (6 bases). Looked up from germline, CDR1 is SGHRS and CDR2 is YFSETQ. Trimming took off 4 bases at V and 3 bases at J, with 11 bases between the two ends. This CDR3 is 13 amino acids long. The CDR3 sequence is CASSPRDIYEQYF. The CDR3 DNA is TGCGCCAGCAGCCCAAGGGACATCTACGAGCAGTACTTC. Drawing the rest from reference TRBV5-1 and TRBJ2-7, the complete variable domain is KAGVTQTPRYLIKTRGQQVTLSCSPISGHRSVSWYQQTPGQGLQFLFEYFSETQRNKGNFPGRFSGRQFSNSRSEMNVSTLELGDSALYLCASSPRDIYEQYFGPGTRLTVT.

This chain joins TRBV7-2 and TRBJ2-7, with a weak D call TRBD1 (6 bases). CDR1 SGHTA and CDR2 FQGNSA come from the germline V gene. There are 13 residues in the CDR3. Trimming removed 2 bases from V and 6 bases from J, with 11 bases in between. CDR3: CASSLSTGFEQYV. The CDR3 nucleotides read TGTGCCAGCAGCTTATCCACAGGGTTCGAGCAGTACGTC.

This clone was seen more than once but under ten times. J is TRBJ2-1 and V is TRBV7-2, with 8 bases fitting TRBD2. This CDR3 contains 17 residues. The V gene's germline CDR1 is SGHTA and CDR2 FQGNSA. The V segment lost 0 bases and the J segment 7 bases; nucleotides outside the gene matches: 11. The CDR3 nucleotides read TGTGCCAGCAGCTTAGCGCTTGTTGCGGGAGGCGGAAATGAGCAGTTCTTC. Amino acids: CASSLALVAGGGNEQFF. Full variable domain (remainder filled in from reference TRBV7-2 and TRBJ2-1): GAGVSQSPSNKVTEKGKDVELRCDPISGHTALYWYRQSLGQGLEFLIYFQGNSAPDKSGLPSDRFSAERTGGSVSTLTIQRTQQEDSAVYLCASSLALVAGGGNEQFFGPGTRLTVL.

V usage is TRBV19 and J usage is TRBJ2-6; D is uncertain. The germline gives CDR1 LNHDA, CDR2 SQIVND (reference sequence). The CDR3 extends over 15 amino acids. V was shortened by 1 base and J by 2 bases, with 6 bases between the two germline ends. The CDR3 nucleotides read TGTGCCAGTAGTATAGCCCTCCCTGGGGCCAACGTCCTGACTTTC. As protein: CASSIALPGANVLTF.